This T cell receptor beta chain was recovered during a study of cytomegalovirus exposure and HLA in healthy donors. Findings of the study overall: Cytomegalovirus status, reportedly, was diagnosed with high specificity and sensitivity by the classifier.

PCR employed 60 Vbeta and 13 Jbeta primers. Generated by immunoSEQ multiplex PCR, the TCRdb table keeps only in-frame clones and is missing some. Counted here are approximately 100,000 clones, over 75% occurring once; the ten biggest clones make up roughly 9.7%. This CDR3 has 16 amino acids. Germline V CDR1 and CDR2: SGHTA, FQGNSA. Between the trimmed V and J ends, which lost 3 bases and 2 bases, there was a span of 15 bases. This clone was detected once. Its matching antigen is unknown. The sequenced sample consisted of PBMCs. This receptor was identified in a man aged 40-49 years in good health and CMV-seropositive. J is TRBJ2-3 and V is TRBV7-2; tentative D call: TRBD1 (5 bases). The CDR3 nucleotides are TGTGCCAGCAGCTTGGCTCTAGGGGTCAACACAGATACGCAGTATTTT. Amino acids: CASSLALGVNTDTQYF.